The 3 T cell receptor beta chains reported below all come from one sample, sequenced in a study of blood T cell repertoires in COVID-19. Profiling relied on immunoSEQ multiplex PCR, and the TCRdb table lists in-frame clones only, not all of them. The sample consists of 35,000 to 40,000 clones, more than 75% of them appearing once. The sequenced material came from peripheral blood. The receptors were gathered from a man between 50 and 59 years old with active or convalescent COVID-19.

The chain is built from TRBV2 and TRBJ2-2; D remains unclear. V was pared by 6 bases and J by 7 bases, with 9 bases between. Looked up from germline, CDR1 is SNHLY and CDR2 is FYNNEI. This CDR3 spans 12 amino acids. The CDR3 nucleotides are TGTGCCAGCAGCCAAAATGTCGGGGAGCTGTTTTTT. It codes for CASSQNVGELFF.

Only a few counts were recorded for this clone. The gene calls are TRBV6-5 and TRBJ2-1; maybe TRBD1 (5 bases). This CDR3 spans 14 amino acids. Per germline, CDR1 MNHEY and CDR2 SVGAGI. V was shortened by 3 bases and J by 8 bases, with 14 bases between the two germline ends. DNA for the CDR3: TGTGCCAGCAGTTATTGGGCAGGGTCGGATGAGCAGTTCTTC. Its translation: CASSYWAGSDEQFF.

The gene calls are TRBV27 and TRBJ1-2; a weak D match, TRBD1 (6 bases). Looked up from germline, CDR1 is MNHEY and CDR2 is SMNVEV (reference sequence). V was shortened by 3 bases and J by 4 bases, with 18 bases between the two germline ends. This CDR3 is built from 16 residues. This CDR3 is CASSFIRGEGAYGYTF. The DNA for the CDR3 is TGTGCCAGCAGTTTTATCAGGGGCGAGGGCGCCTATGGCTACACCTTC.